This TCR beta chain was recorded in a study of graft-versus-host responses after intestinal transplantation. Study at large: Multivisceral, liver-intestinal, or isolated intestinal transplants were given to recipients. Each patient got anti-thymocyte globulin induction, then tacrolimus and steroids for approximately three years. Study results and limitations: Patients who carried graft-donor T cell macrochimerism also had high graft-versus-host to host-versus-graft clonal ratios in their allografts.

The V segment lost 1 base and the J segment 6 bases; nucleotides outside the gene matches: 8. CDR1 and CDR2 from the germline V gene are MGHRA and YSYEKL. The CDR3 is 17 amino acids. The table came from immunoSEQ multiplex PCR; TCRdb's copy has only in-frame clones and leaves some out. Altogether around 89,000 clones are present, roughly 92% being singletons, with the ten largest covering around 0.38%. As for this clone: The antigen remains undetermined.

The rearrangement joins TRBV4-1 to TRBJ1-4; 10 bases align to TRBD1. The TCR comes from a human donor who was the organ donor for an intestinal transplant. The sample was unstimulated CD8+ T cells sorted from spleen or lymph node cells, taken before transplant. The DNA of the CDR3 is TGCGCCAGCAGCCAAGTATTCCCCGGGACAGGGGATGAAAAACTGTTTTTT. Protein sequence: CASSQVFPGTGDEKLFF.